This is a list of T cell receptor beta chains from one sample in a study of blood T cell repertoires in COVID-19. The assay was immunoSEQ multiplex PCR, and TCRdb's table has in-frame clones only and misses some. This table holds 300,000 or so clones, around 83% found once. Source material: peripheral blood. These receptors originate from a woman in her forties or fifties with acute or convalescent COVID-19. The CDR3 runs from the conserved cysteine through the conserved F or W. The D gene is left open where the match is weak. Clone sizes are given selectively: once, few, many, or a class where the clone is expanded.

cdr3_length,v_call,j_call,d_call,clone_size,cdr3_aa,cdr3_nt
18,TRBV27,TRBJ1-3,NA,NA,CASTPFEAEPFSGNTIYF,TGTGCCAGCACCCCCTTCGAGGCCGAACCTTTCTCTGGAAACACCATATATTTT
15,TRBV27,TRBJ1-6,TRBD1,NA,CASSWAGTGISPLHF,TGTGCCAGCAGTTGGGCCGGGACAGGTATTTCACCCCTCCACTTT
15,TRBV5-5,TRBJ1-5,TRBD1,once,CASTSGTGNNQPQHF,TGTGCCAGCACCTCCGGGACAGGGAACAATCAGCCCCAGCATTTT
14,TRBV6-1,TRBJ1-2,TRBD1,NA,CASSPPTGDYGYTF,TGTGCCAGCAGTCCCCCGACAGGGGACTATGGCTACACCTTC
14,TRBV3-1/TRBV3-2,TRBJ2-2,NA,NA,CASKLEWNTGELFF,TGTGCCAGCAAACTAGAGTGGAACACCGGGGAGCTGTTTTTT
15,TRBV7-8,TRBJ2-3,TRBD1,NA,CASSPTTGVPDTQYF,TGTGCCAGCAGCCCGACTACAGGGGTACCAGATACGCAGTATTTT
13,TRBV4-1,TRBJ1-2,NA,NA,CASSHQASYGYTF,TGCGCCAGCAGCCACCAGGCATCCTATGGCTACACCTTC
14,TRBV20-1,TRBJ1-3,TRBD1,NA,CSASAARGPDTIYF,TGCAGTGCTAGTGCCGCCAGGGGGCCGGACACCATATATTTT
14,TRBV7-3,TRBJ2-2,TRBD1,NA,CASSRDRVTGELFF,TGTGCCAGCAGCCGGGACAGAGTCACCGGGGAGCTGTTTTTT
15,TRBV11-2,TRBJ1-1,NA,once,CASSLGGWGDTEAFF,TGTGCCAGCAGCTTAGGGGGCTGGGGGGACACTGAAGCTTTCTTT
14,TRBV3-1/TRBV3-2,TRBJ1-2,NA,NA,CASSRGGPLYGYTF,TGTGCCAGCAGCCGCGGGGGACCGCTCTATGGCTACACCTTC
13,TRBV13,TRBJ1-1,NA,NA,CASSLDAGGEAFF,TGTGCCAGCAGCTTAGATGCTGGAGGTGAAGCTTTCTTT
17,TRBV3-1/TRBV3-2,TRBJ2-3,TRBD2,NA,CASSRGRSGTSTDTQYF,TGTGCCAGCAGCCGAGGCCGGAGCGGGACTAGCACAGATACGCAGTATTTT
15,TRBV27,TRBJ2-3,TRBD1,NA,CASSLGQGRADTQYF,TGTGCCAGCAGTCTCGGACAGGGGAGGGCAGATACGCAGTATTTT
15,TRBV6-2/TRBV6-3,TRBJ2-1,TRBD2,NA,CASSYRPSGRREQFF,TGTGCCAGCAGTTACCGGCCTAGCGGGAGGCGTGAGCAGTTCTTC
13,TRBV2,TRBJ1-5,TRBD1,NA,CASTVQGAQPQHF,TGTGCCAGCACCGTACAGGGGGCTCAGCCCCAGCATTTT
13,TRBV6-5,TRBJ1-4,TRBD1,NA,CASKMTGGEKLFF,TGTGCCAGCAAAATGACAGGGGGGGAAAAACTGTTTTTT
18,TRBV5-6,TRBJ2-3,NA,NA,CASSLLPGHSWPTDTQYF,TGTGCCAGCAGCTTGCTACCGGGACATTCTTGGCCCACAGATACGCAGTATTTT
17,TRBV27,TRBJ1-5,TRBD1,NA,CASSPFAGTGGNQPQHF,TGTGCCAGCAGTCCCTTCGCCGGGACAGGAGGCAATCAGCCCCAGCATTTT
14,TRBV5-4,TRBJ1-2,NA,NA,CASSLPRENYGYTF,TGTGCCAGCAGCTTGCCCCGGGAAAACTATGGCTACACCTTC
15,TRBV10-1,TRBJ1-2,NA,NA,CASSPTGHSRDGYTF,TGCGCCAGCAGTCCTACAGGGCATTCGAGAGATGGCTACACCTTC
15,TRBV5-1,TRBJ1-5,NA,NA,CASSLAGGAYQPQHF,TGCGCCAGCAGCTTGGCCGGTGGAGCTTATCAGCCCCAGCATTTT
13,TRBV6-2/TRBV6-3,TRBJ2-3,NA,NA,CASSSTPSDTQYF,TGTGCCAGCAGTTCCACACCTTCAGATACGCAGTATTTT
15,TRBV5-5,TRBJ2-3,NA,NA,CASSLRPDSSDTQYF,TGTGCCAGCAGCTTGCGCCCGGACAGTTCAGATACGCAGTATTTT
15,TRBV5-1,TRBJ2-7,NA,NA,CASSLGGTEFYEQYF,TGCGCCAGCAGCTTGGGCGGGACAGAGTTCTACGAGCAGTACTTC
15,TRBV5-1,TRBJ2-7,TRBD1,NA,CASSSAGQGRDEQYF,TGCGCCAGCAGCTCGGCGGGACAGGGGAGGGACGAGCAGTACTTC
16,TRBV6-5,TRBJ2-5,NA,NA,CASSYSKPTLGETQYF,TGTGCCAGCAGTTACTCGAAGCCCACCCTCGGGGAGACCCAGTACTTC
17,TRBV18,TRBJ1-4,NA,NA,CASSRSTGGPTNEKLFF,TGTGCCAGCTCACGGAGCACGGGAGGGCCAACTAATGAAAAACTGTTTTTT
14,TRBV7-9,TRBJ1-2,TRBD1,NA,CASSPQGQAPGYTF,TGTGCCAGCAGCCCACAGGGACAGGCTCCGGGCTACACCTTC
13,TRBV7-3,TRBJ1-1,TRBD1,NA,CASGDRGNTEAFF,TGTGCAAGCGGGGACAGGGGGAACACTGAAGCTTTCTTT
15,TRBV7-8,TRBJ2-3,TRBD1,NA,CASSLGQGARDTQYF,TGTGCCAGCAGCTTAGGACAGGGGGCTCGAGATACGCAGTATTTT
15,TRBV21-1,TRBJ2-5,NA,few,CASSRGTSGIETQYF,TGTGCCAGCAGCAGAGGGACTAGCGGGATAGAGACCCAGTACTTC
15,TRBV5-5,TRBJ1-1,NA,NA,CASSLVVGGNTEAFF,TGTGCCAGCAGCTTGGTTGTGGGGGGGAACACTGAAGCTTTCTTT
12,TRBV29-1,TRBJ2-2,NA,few,CSVWGLAGELFF,TGCAGCGTCTGGGGGCTAGCCGGGGAGCTGTTTTTT
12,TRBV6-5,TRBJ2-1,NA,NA,CASRPGLNEQFF,TGTGCCAGCAGACCAGGACTGAATGAGCAGTTCTTC
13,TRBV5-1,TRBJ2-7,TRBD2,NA,CASSYGGALEQYF,TGCGCCAGCAGCTACGGGGGGGCGCTTGAGCAGTACTTC
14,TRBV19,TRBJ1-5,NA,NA,CASRDIESNQPQHF,TGTGCCAGTCGGGACATAGAAAGCAATCAGCCCCAGCATTTT
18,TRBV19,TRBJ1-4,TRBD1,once,CASSIPRRTGVTNEKLFF,TGTGCCAGTAGTATCCCTCGTAGGACAGGGGTAACTAATGAAAAACTGTTTTTT
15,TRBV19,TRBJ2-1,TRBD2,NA,CASRVLAGVANEQFF,TGTGCCAGTCGTGTACTAGCGGGAGTTGCGAATGAGCAGTTCTTC